The next 7 T cell receptor beta chains were all read from a single sample in a study of T cell repertoires in aging, cancer and after chemotherapy. TCR beta rearrangements were amplified from peripheral blood genomic DNA. Rearranged V-D-J TRB sequences were amplified with a mixed TRB-A/B primer pool. Using its own MiXCR run on the multiplex PCR reads, TCRdb lists one record per CDR3 protein. The sample lists approximately 6,100 distinct CDR3 sequences; around two fifths were seen once. Sample: blood. The receptor source for this set is a human donor in good health.

This clonotype was recorded a few times. The chain combines TRBV5-4 with TRBJ2-1; 9 bases match TRBD1. Losses at the gene ends were 2 bases for V and 9 bases for J; bases not matched to a gene: 6. CDR3 length: 14 residues. In germline, CDR1 is SGHNT, CDR2 YYREEE (reference sequence). As DNA, the CDR3 is TGTGCCAGCAGCTTAGGGACAGGGAGGGGTGAGCAGTTCTTC. Amino acids: CASSLGTGRGEQFF.

The chain is built from TRBV30 and TRBJ1-5, with 7 bases aligning to TRBD1. The CDR3 length is 16 residues. Per the germline V gene, CDR1 is GTSNPN and CDR2 is SVGIG (reference sequence). With V trimmed by 4 bases and J by 4 bases, 13 bases remained unmatched. The CDR3 sequence is CAWKGAGSRQNQPQHF. The CDR3 coding sequence is TGTGCCTGGAAGGGGGCAGGGTCTAGGCAGAATCAGCCCCAGCATTTT.

V usage is TRBV5-6 and J usage is TRBJ2-3, with D maybe TRBD2 (6 bases). This CDR3 is 12 amino acids long. Germline CDR1 and CDR2: SGHDT and YYEEEE. V was pared by 2 bases and J by 7 bases, with 8 bases between. CDR3 sequence (DNA): TGTGCCAGCAGCTTAGGAGGGAATACGCAGTATTTT. It yields the protein CASSLGGNTQYF.

The chain joins TRBV10-1 to TRBJ2-3; D is ambiguous. Per the germline V gene, CDR1 is WNHNN and CDR2 is SYGVQD (reference sequence). V was cut by 10 bases and J by 0 bases, with 14 bases left in between. The CDR3 loop spans 14 amino acids. DNA of the CDR3: TGCGCCACCAAGGGTTCCCTAAGCACAGATACGCAGTATTTT. Its translation is CATKGSLSTDTQYF.

This clonotype was detected only a few times. The chain combines TRBV30 with TRBJ2-2, with D possibly called TRBD1 or TRBD2 (5 bases each). The CDR3 is 16 amino acids. Germline CDR1 is GTSNPN and CDR2 is SVGIG (reference sequence). V was pared by 0 bases and J by 6 bases, with 17 bases between. The CDR3 bases are TGTGCCTGGAGTGTATATTTGAGGGGCACCGCCGGGGAGCTGTTTTTT. Translating gives CAWSVYLRGTAGELFF.

This clonotype was counted only a few times. The V and J genes are TRBV18 and TRBJ2-3, with TRBD1 as a possible D gene (6 bases). The CDR3 covers 14 residues. The V and J ends lost 3 bases and 4 bases respectively, with 11 bases between them. From germline, CDR1 is KGHSH and CDR2 LQKENI. This chain's CDR3 is CASSPGTTSDTQYF. For the CDR3, the DNA is TGTGCCAGCTCACCGGGGACAACTTCAGATACGCAGTATTTT.

The chain uses TRBV19 and TRBJ1-4, with D uncertain. The CDR3 loop spans 14 amino acids. Germline-derived CDR1 and CDR2 are LNHDA and SQIVND (reference sequence). The V gene lost 7 bases and the J gene lost 0 bases, with 9 bases spanning the gap. The chain's CDR3 is CASNGGATNEKLFF. The CDR3 coding sequence is TGTGCCAGTAATGGTGGGGCAACTAATGAAAAACTGTTTTTT.